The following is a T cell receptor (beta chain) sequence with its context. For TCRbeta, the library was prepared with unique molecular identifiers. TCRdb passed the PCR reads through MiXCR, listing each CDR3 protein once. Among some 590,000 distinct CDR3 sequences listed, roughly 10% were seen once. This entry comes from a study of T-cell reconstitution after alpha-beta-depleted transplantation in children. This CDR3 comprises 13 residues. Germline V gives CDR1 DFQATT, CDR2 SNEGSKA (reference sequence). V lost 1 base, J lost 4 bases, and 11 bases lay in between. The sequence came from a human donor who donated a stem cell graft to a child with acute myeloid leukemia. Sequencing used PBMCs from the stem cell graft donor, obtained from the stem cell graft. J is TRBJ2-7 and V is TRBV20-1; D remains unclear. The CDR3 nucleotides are TGCAGTGCTAGAGGACTGAATAAATACGAGCAGTACTTC. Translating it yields CSARGLNKYEQYF.